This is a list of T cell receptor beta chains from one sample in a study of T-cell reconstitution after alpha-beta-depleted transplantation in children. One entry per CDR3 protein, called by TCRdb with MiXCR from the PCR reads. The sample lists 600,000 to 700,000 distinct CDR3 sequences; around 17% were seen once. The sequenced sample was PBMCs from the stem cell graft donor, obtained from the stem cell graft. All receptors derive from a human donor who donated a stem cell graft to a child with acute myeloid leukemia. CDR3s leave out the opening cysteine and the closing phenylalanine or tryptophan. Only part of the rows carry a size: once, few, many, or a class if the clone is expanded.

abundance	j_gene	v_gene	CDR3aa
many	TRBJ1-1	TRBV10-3	AITQGDHTEAF
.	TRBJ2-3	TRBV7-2	ASSLALWGGDTQY
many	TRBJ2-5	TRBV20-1	SARLAGKQETQY
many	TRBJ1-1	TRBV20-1	SANVDGFDTEAF
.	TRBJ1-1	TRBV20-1	SGMGGGAEAF
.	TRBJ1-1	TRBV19	ASSTGGAEAF
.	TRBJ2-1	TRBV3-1	ASTQDASGGEQF
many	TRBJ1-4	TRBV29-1	SVEIGGATNEKLF
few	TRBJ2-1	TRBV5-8	ASSFGGGARDEQF
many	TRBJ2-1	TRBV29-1	SFLASYNEQF
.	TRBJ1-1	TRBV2	ASRVGVRAF
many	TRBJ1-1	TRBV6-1	ASSDWSEAF
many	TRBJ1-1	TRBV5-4	ASSSDTRFAF
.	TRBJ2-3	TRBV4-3	ASSQGRSTDTQY
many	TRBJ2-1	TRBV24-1	ATSDNGQGSYNEQF
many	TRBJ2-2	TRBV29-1	SVLVTAGELF
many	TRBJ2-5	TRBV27	ASSEEGETQY
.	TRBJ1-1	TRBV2	ARRTGLNTEAF
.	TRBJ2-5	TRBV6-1	ASRNRGLGETQY
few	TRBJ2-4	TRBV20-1	SARGSGFTKNIQY
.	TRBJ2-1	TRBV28	ASSSWGQRPNNEQF
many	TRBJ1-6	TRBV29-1	SALTGGLNSPLH
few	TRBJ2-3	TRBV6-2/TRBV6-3	ASSYSNRFSGGVGTDTQY
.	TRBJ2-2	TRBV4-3	ASSQDATTGELF
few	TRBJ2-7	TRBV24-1	ATSDFGQEGTYEQY
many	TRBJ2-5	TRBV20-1	SAAAGGVVETQY
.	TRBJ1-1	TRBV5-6	ASSSTRKGVNTEAF
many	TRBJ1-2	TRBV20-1	SARAETGVLVGYT